Listed here is a single T cell receptor beta chain. Its antigen remains unidentified. No clone much larger than this one lies a single base away; base qualities are absent. The data derive from a study of blood T cell repertoires in COVID-19 (dated by TCRdb to about 2020). Concerning the study at large: Samples from collaborators originated in the United States, Italy and Spain and spanned both the acute and convalescent phases of COVID-19. The material from the prospective study consisted of cDNA or gDNA derived from T cells, B-cell-depleted T cells, or PBMCs. Subjects who had been exposed to COVID-19, were actively infected with it, or had recovered from it provided the deeply sampled blood TCRbeta repertoires that made up the dataset. A freely available public database, intended as a resource for researchers studying the immune response to SARS-CoV-2, is where the repertoires were released. Samples were obtained from the ongoing ImmuneRACE study (first 160 participants) and from over 1,000 subjects provided by 6 global collaborators. The sample metadata nearly always contained a de-identified subject ID, COVID-19 status, age in years and sex. HLA class I and class II types, where available, came from metadata supplied by the sample provider rather than from assay-based typing.

Results and caveats for the whole study, not just this receptor: Clinical and demographic metadata were provided uncurated, with the amount varying by source and participant.

For this chain, trimming is 5 bases at the V end and 4 bases at the J end, and the number of junction bases without a gene match is 6. The CDR3 goes from the cysteine to the phenylalanine over 14 residues. Only the CDR3 region is kept as DNA, spanning 42 bases read in frame from base 1. Sequences SGHNT (CDR1) and YENEEA (CDR2) are obtained from the germline V gene. The immunoSEQ Assay, a bias-controlled multiplex PCR, was used to amplify TCRbeta CDR3 regions from genomic DNA. The authors' pipeline ran thus. The number of nucleated cells in each sample was estimated from the amplification of reference gene primers within the assay. To quantify the absolute abundance of each unique TCRbeta CDR3 rearrangement, sequence reads were collapsed and filtered. For each sample, productive Simpson clonality was calculated by taking the square root of Simpson's diversity index across productive rearrangements. TCRdb re-hosts the immuneACCESS table, in-frame sequences only. Its copies lack some clones; in the studies checked, an unresolved V gene accounts for under half of them, and the cause for the rest is not known. V and J calls and clone size follow that table, whereas D and trimming were derived from the DNA. The sample profile shows some 230,000 clones; 86% of them were found once. The ten largest clones capture around 2% of the sample.

Another Seattle source contributed samples from volunteer blood donors who had recovered from COVID-19. Whole blood was collected in K2EDTA tubes by collaborating institutions according to the institutions' own protocols. For TCRbeta analysis, collaborators shipped samples in one of three forms: frozen whole blood, isolated PBMCs, or DNA extracted from either of those sample types. Sequencing was carried out using peripheral blood. This sequence was found in a man younger than 40 who had recovered from COVID-19. The chain uses TRBV11-3 and TRBJ2-5; 8 central bases correspond to TRBD1. The CDR3 protein: CASSPTGDSETQYF. Read as DNA, the sequence is TGTGCCAGCAGCCCGACAGGGGACTCAGAGACCCAGTACTTC.